One and the same sample provided the 26 T cell receptor beta chains below, sequenced in a study of identical twins. TCRdb reprocessed the 5' RACE reads via MiXCR and lists one record per CDR3 protein. The sample holds hundreds of thousands of distinct CDR3 sequences; roughly 26% are singletons and the top ten take about 2.9%. These records were also assigned to another study, of T cells expressing NK-cell markers.

Sequencing was carried out using CD4+ T cells sorted from blood. The source of these receptors is a woman in her late teens or twenties in good health.

In this sample, this clonotype turned up a few times. CDR3 loop: CASSQASGLEQFF. CDR3 sequence (DNA): TGTGCCAGCAGCCAAGCTAGCGGGCTTGAGCAGTTCTTC. The V call is TRBV3-1, the J call TRBJ2-1, with 8 bases fitting TRBD2. V shed 1 base, J shed 9 bases, and the junction held 2 bases outside the gene matches. Germline V gene data show CDR1 as LGHDT and CDR2 as YNNKEL (reference sequence). This CDR3 comprises 13 residues.

There are a few counts of this clonotype. The rearrangement links TRBV14 to TRBJ2-7; 11 bases agree with TRBD2. The CDR3 is 15 amino acids. Germline CDR1 is SGHDN and CDR2 is FVKESK. V dropped 1 base and J dropped 4; count of bases not matched to a gene: 3. The CDR3 here is CASSQAGLAAYEQYF. The CDR3 region has the DNA TGTGCCAGCAGCCAAGCGGGACTAGCGGCTTACGAGCAGTACTTC.

This chain's CDR3 is CASSPTTGGEQYF. As DNA, the CDR3 is TGTGCCAGCAGCCCGACGACTGGGGGCGAGCAGTACTTC. The V gene is TRBV11-3, the J gene TRBJ2-7; either TRBD1 or TRBD2 may fit D (5 bases each). V was shortened by 5 bases and J by 6 bases, with 14 bases between the two germline ends. The germline CDR1 and CDR2 sequences are SGHNT and YENEEA. This CDR3 spans 13 amino acids.

This clonotype was observed a few times. The chain joins TRBV4-3 to TRBJ2-7, with 9 bases fitting TRBD1. The CDR3 consists of 17 residues. The V segment lost 0 bases and the J segment 6 bases; nucleotides outside the gene matches: 12. The V gene's germline CDR1 is LGHNA and CDR2 YSLEER. CDR3 DNA sequence: TGCGCCAGCAGCCAAGATCATCGGTGGGACAGGGCCGGCGAGCAGTACTTC. Translation: CASSQDHRWDRAGEQYF.

This rearrangement joins TRBV20-1 to TRBJ1-1, with 7 bases fitting TRBD1. Germline CDR1 DFQATT, CDR2 SNEGSKA (reference sequence). This CDR3 spans 13 amino acids. V lost 6 bases, J lost 5 bases, and 9 bases stayed unmatched. The CDR3 protein is CSAAQGVMTEAFF. As DNA, the CDR3 is TGCAGTGCCGCTCAGGGGGTAATGACTGAAGCTTTCTTT.

There are a few counts of this clonotype. This sequence joins TRBV20-1 and TRBJ2-2; 11 bases agree with TRBD2. After removal of 0 bases from V and 3 bases from J, the junction contained 3 bases not matched to a gene. The CDR3 runs 16 residues. CDR1 DFQATT and CDR2 SNEGSKA come from the germline V gene (reference sequence). The DNA for the CDR3 is TGCAGTGCTAGAGATCCGGGACTAGCGGACACCGGGGAGCTGTTTTTT. Amino acids: CSARDPGLADTGELFF.

The V and J genes are TRBV2 and TRBJ2-7; possibly TRBD1 for D (6 bases). CDR3 length: 12 residues. V lost 6 bases and J 3 bases, leaving 9 bases between the germline ends. CDR1 SNHLY and CDR2 FYNNEI come from the germline V gene. The CDR3 spells CASRKDSYEQYF. CDR3 DNA: TGTGCCAGCAGAAAGGACAGCTACGAGCAGTACTTC.

This chain connects TRBV20-1 to TRBJ2-7; the D gene is possibly TRBD1 (5 bases). The V end lost 0 bases, the J end lost 2 bases, and 11 bases lay between the germline ends. The germline V gene encodes CDR1 DFQATT and CDR2 SNEGSKA (reference sequence). The CDR3 is 14 amino acids. DNA for the CDR3: TGCAGTGCTAGAGATAGCAGGGCGACCTACGAGCAGTACTTC. It yields the protein CSARDSRATYEQYF.

The chain combines TRBV6-1 with TRBJ2-2, with 7 bases identical to TRBD1. After removal of 5 bases from V and 5 bases from J, the junction contained 5 bases not matched to a gene. This CDR3 has 14 residues. Germline V gene lookup returns CDR1 MNHNS and CDR2 SASEGT. CDR3 region: CASSTGVRTGELFF. The CDR3 bases are TGTGCCAGCAGTACAGGGGTGAGGACCGGGGAGCTGTTTTTT.

The V gene is TRBV14, the J gene TRBJ1-2, with a weak D call TRBD1 (5 bases). The CDR3 spans 16 residues. V lost 1 base and J lost 2, with 14 bases in between. Germline values: CDR1 SGHDN, CDR2 FVKESK. Written as DNA, the CDR3 is TGTGCCAGCAGCCAAGCGGCGAAGGGGATGAACTATGGCTACACCTTC. Encoded protein: CASSQAAKGMNYGYTF.

V gene TRBV3-1 combines with J gene TRBJ1-1; perhaps TRBD1 as D (5 bases). CDR1 is LGHDT, CDR2 YNNKEL, per germline (reference sequence). V lost 9 bases and J 3 bases, leaving 14 bases between the germline ends. The CDR3 totals 13 residues. The CDR3 nucleotides read TGTGCCAGTGGAACAGGCGCCTACACTGAAGCTTTCTTT. It codes for CASGTGAYTEAFF.

This clonotype came up a few times. The chain recombines TRBV9 with TRBJ2-7; D might be TRBD2 (5 bases). V was pared by 2 bases and J by 5 bases, with 17 bases between. CDR1 and CDR2 from the germline V gene are SGDLS and YYNGEE. The CDR3 is 15 residues long. Written as DNA, the CDR3 is TGTGCCAGCAGCGTTGGCCTAGCAGGTCCCCACGAGCAGTACTTC. Residues: CASSVGLAGPHEQYF. The full variable domain, in which reference TRBV9 and TRBJ2-7 provide the parts outside the CDR3, is DSGVTQTPKHLITATGQRVTLRCSPRSGDLSVYWYQQSLDQGLQFLIQYYNGEERAKGNILERFSAQQFPDLHSELNLSSLELGDSALYFCASSVGLAGPHEQYFGPGTRLTVT.

This clonotype came up a few times. The chain employs TRBV20-1 and TRBJ1-6; tentative D call: TRBD1 (5 bases). With 5 bases removed from V and 5 bases from J, the gap between germline ends came to 13 bases. The CDR3 is made up of 14 amino acids. Germline CDR1 reads DFQATT; CDR2 reads SNEGSKA (reference sequence). The CDR3 region is CSALKGTNNSPLHF. CDR3 DNA: TGCAGTGCTCTGAAGGGGACGAATAATTCACCCCTCCACTTT.

This chain joins TRBV6-5 and TRBJ1-1, with 8 bases that match TRBD1. V was pared by 0 bases and J by 0 bases, with 3 bases of the junction left unmatched. The CDR3 sequence is 16 residues long. CDR1 and CDR2 (germline): MNHEY, SVGAGI. CDR3 sequence reads: CASSYSRTGMNTEAFF. The CDR3, as DNA: TGTGCCAGCAGTTACTCGCGGACAGGGATGAACACTGAAGCTTTCTTT.

This clonotype came up a few times. The chain employs TRBV10-3 and TRBJ2-7; possible D gene TRBD1, 6 bases. Trimming stripped 8 bases from V and 7 bases from J, with 18 bases between. Germline V lookup: CDR1 ENHRY, CDR2 SYGVKD. The CDR3 runs 13 residues. For the CDR3, the DNA is TGTGCCATCGGGGCCCAGGGGAGTATAGAGCAGTACTTC. It is translated as CAIGAQGSIEQYF.

The chain recombines TRBV7-2 with TRBJ2-1; TRBD2 is a possible D gene (6 bases). The CDR3 covers 15 residues. Germline V gene sequence: CDR1 SGHTA, CDR2 FQGNSA. V was pared by 2 bases and J by 0 bases, with 8 bases between. The CDR3 spells CASSLREISYNEQFF. The CDR3 DNA is TGTGCCAGCAGCTTACGGGAGATCTCCTACAATGAGCAGTTCTTC.

The CDR3 reads CASSLSDMVGETQYF. The CDR3 DNA follows: TGCGCCAGCAGCCTCTCGGACATGGTGGGAGAGACCCAGTACTTC. V is TRBV4-1 and J is TRBJ2-5, with a weak D call TRBD1 (5 bases). Trimming left V 4 bases short and J 4 bases short, with 16 bases between. CDR1 MGHRA and CDR2 YSYEKL come from the germline V gene. The CDR3 contains 15 residues.

This clonotype was observed a handful of times. The chain combines TRBV6-2 or TRBV6-3 with TRBJ2-3; no clear D. Looked up from germline, CDR1 is MNHEY and CDR2 is SVGEGT. The CDR3 has 12 amino acids. The germline V and J ends were trimmed by 4 bases and 7 bases, with 9 bases remaining between them. CDR3 residues: CASSSRVYTQYF. The CDR3 DNA reads as TGTGCCAGCAGTTCCAGAGTTTATACGCAGTATTTT.

This clonotype was picked up a small number of times. The rearrangement uses TRBV12-5 and TRBJ2-3; TRBD1 matches 9 bases. V was pared by 7 bases and J by 0 bases, with 5 bases of the junction left unmatched. This CDR3 region has 15 residues. From germline, CDR1 is LGHNT and CDR2 FRNRAP. The CDR3 nucleotides read TGTGCTAGTGTCTCCGGGACAGGGAGCACAGATACGCAGTATTTT. It is translated as CASVSGTGSTDTQYF.

This rearrangement joins TRBV6-5 to TRBJ1-6; D unclear. Germline CDR1 MNHEY, CDR2 SVGAGI. The CDR3 is 15 amino acids. V was shortened by 2 bases and J by 7 bases, with 12 bases between the two germline ends. CDR3 in DNA: TGTGCCAGCAGTTACGGCCCAAAACTAAATTCACCCCTCCACTTT. Translated: CASSYGPKLNSPLHF.

The chain couples TRBV6-2 or TRBV6-3 to TRBJ2-2; the D gene is possibly TRBD1 (5 bases). Trimming removed 2 bases at V and 5 bases at J, with 18 bases between. CDR1 MNHEY and CDR2 SVGEGT come from the germline V gene. This CDR3 is 17 amino acids long. CDR3 in DNA: TGTGCCAGCAGTTACCGAAGACTGGTTAAGGGGACCGGGGAGCTGTTTTTT. It is translated as CASSYRRLVKGTGELFF.

This clonotype has a handful of counts. The V call is TRBV6-2 or TRBV6-3, the J call TRBJ2-2; TRBD2 aligns across 7 bases. Germline values: CDR1 MNHEY, CDR2 SVGEGT. Germline trimming cut 8 bases from V and 3 bases from J; bases unmatched to any gene: 9. CDR3 length: 15 amino acids. The CDR3 DNA reads TGTGCCAGCGATCCAGCGGGAAAGGACACCGGGGAGCTGTTTTTT. Translated, it gives CASDPAGKDTGELFF.

This clonotype showed up just a few times. The chain links TRBV6-1 to TRBJ2-1; D gene uncertain. The CDR3 runs to 14 residues. The germline CDR1 and CDR2 sequences are MNHNS and SASEGT. The germline V and J ends were trimmed by 6 bases and 1 base, with 10 bases remaining between them. The CDR3: CASRGHRSYNEQFF. In DNA form, the CDR3 reads TGTGCCAGCAGGGGTCATAGGTCCTACAATGAGCAGTTCTTC.

This clonotype was recorded only once. J is TRBJ2-5 and V is TRBV7-2; D is unclear. Trimming left V 3 bases short and J 4 bases short, with 9 bases between. From germline, CDR1 is SGHTA and CDR2 FQGNSA. The CDR3 sequence is 13 residues long. The CDR3: CASSFSIRETQYF. CDR3 in DNA: TGTGCCAGCAGCTTCAGTATTCGAGAGACCCAGTACTTC. The entire variable domain, with the rest obtained from reference TRBV7-2 and TRBJ2-5, is as follows: GAGVSQSPSNKVTEKGKDVELRCDPISGHTALYWYRQSLGQGLEFLIYFQGNSAPDKSGLPSDRFSAERTGGSVSTLTIQRTQQEDSAVYLCASSFSIRETQYFGPGTRLLVL.

This clonotype was observed at least ten times. The rearrangement uses TRBV20-1 and TRBJ2-7; TRBD1 matches at 9 bases. Looked up from germline, CDR1 is DFQATT and CDR2 is SNEGSKA (reference sequence). V trimming: 2 bases; J trimming: 4 bases; junction bases outside the gene matches: 6. The CDR3 runs 14 residues. The CDR3 DNA reads TGCAGTGCTAGATCCGGGACAGGGAATTACGAGCAGTACTTC. It encodes CSARSGTGNYEQYF.

This clonotype was picked up a small number of times. V is TRBV6-5 and J is TRBJ1-2, with a weak D call TRBD1 (5 bases). V gave up 0 bases and J gave up 6 bases, with 8 bases separating them. From germline, CDR1 is MNHEY and CDR2 SVGAGI. This CDR3 has 13 residues. CDR3 amino acids: CASSYSWGNGYTF. CDR3 bases: TGTGCCAGCAGTTACTCATGGGGGAATGGCTACACCTTC.